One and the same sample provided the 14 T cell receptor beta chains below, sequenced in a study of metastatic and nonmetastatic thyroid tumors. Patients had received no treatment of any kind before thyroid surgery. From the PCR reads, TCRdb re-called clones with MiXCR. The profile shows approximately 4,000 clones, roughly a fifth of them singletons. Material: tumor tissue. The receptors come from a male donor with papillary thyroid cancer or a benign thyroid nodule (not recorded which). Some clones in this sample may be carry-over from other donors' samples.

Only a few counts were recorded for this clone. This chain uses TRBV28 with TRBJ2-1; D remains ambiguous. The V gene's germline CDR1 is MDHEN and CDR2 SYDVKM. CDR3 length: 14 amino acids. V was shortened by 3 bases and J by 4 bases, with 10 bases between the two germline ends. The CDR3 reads CASSLSVQYNEQFF. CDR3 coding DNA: TGTGCCAGCAGTTTGTCAGTACAGTACAATGAGCAGTTCTTC. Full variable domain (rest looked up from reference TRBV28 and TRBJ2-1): DVKVTQSSRYLVKRTGEKVFLECVQDMDHENMFWYRQDPGLGLRLIYFSYDVKMKEKGDIPEGYSVSREKKERFSLILESASTNQTSMYLCASSLSVQYNEQFFGPGTRLTVL.

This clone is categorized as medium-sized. CDR3 residues: CASSYTGGHGQPQHF. The CDR3 DNA follows: TGTGCCAGCAGTTACACCGGGGGACACGGTCAGCCCCAGCATTTT. The V call is TRBV6-6, the J call TRBJ1-5; D might be TRBD1 (6 bases). The CDR3 runs to 15 residues. V lost 2 bases and J 6 bases, leaving 14 bases between the germline ends. Germline values: CDR1 MNHNY, CDR2 SVGAGI (reference sequence).

CDR3 in DNA: TGTGCCAGCAGACAGGGAGGGACTTCTAATGAAAAACTGTTTTTT. It is translated as CASRQGGTSNEKLFF. The chain couples TRBV13 to TRBJ1-4; D is possibly TRBD1 (6 bases). This CDR3 spans 15 amino acids. Germline loops: CDR1 PRHDT, CDR2 FYEKMQ (reference sequence). Trimming stripped 6 bases from V and 3 bases from J, with 14 bases between.

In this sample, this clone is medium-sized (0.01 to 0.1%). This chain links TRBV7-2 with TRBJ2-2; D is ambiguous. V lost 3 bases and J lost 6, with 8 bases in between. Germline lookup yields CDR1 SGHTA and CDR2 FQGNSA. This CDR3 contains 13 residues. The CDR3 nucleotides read TGTGCCAGCAGCTTCATGGGTCCCGGGGAGCTGTTTTTT. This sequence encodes CASSFMGPGELFF.

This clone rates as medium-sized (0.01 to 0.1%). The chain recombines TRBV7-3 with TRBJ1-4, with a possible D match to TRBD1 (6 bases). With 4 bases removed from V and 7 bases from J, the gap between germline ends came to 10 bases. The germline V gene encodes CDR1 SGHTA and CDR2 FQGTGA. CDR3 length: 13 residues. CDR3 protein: CASSSRGGEKLFF. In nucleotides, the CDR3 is TGTGCCAGCAGCTCCCGAGGGGGTGAAAAACTGTTTTTT.

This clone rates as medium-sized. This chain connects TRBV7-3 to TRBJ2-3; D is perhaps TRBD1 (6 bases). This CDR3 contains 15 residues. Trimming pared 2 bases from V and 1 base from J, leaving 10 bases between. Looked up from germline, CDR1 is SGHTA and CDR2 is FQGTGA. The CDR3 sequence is CASSLGQLGTDTQYF. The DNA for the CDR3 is TGTGCCAGCAGCTTAGGACAGCTTGGCACAGATACGCAGTATTTT.

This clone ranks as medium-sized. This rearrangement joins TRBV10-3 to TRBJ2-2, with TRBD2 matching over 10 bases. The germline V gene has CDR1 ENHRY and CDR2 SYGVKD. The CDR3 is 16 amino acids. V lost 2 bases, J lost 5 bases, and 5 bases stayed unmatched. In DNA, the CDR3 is TGTGCCATCAGTGAGACTAGCGGGATAGATACCGGGGAGCTGTTTTTT. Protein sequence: CAISETSGIDTGELFF.

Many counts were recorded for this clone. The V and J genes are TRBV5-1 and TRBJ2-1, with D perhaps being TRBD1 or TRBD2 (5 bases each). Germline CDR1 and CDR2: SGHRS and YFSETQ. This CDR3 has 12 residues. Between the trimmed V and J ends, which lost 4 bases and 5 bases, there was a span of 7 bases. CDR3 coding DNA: TGCGCCAGCAGCGGGACCCACAATGAGCAGTTCTTC. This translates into CASSGTHNEQFF.

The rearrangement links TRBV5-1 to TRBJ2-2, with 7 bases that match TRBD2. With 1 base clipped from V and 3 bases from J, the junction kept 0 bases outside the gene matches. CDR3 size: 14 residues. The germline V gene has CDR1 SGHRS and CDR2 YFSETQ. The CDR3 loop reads CASSLRGDTGELFF. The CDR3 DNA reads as TGCGCCAGCAGCTTGCGGGGGGACACCGGGGAGCTGTTTTTT.

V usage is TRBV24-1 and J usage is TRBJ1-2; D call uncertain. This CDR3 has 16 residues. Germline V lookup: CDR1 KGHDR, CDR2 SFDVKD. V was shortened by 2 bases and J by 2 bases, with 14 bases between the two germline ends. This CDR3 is CATSDSRGGVNYGYTF. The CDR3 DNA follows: TGTGCCACCAGTGATTCCCGGGGTGGGGTCAACTATGGCTACACCTTC.

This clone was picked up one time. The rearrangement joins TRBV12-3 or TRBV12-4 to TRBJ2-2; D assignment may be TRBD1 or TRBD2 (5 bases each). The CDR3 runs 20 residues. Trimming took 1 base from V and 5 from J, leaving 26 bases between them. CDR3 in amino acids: CASSLEGTRFRVEGTGELFF. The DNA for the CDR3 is TGTGCCAGCAGTTTAGAGGGGACCCGATTTCGAGTTGAGGGGACCGGGGAGCTGTTTTTT.

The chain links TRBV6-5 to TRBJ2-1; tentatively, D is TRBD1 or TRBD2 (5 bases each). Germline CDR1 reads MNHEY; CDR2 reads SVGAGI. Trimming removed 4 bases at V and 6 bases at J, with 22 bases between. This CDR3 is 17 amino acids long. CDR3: CASSFDPRPEGLNEQFF. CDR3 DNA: TGTGCCAGCAGTTTCGACCCCAGACCAGAGGGGCTCAATGAGCAGTTCTTC.

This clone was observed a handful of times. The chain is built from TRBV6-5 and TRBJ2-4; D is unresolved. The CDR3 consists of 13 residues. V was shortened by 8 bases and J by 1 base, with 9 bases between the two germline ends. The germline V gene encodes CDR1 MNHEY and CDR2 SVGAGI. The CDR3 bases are TGTGCCAGCGCCCAGGTGGCCAAAAACATTCAGTACTTC. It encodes CASAQVAKNIQYF.

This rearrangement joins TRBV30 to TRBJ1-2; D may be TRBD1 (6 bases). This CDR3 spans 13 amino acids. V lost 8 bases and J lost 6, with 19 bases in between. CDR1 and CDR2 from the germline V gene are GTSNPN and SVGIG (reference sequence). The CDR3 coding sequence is TGTGCCCTGAGTCTAGGGGGTTTTAATGGCTACACCTTC. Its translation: CALSLGGFNGYTF.